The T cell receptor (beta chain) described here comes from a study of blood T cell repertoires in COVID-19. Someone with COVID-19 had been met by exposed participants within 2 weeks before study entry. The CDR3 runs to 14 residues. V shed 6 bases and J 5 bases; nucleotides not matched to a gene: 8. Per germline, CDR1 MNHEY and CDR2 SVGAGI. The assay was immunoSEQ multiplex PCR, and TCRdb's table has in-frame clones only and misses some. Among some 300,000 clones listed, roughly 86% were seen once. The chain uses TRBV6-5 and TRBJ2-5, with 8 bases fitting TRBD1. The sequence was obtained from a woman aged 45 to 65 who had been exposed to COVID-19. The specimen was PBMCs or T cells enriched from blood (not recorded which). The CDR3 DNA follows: TGTGCCAGCAGGGAGACAGGGGCCGGGGAGACCCAGTACTTC. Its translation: CASRETGAGETQYF.